Below, one T cell receptor beta chain is given with its context. No antigen is known for it. The second PCR ran about 6 to 11 cycles with a sample-barcoded 5' primer and J-beta primers. Every sample returned 2.5 million or more CDR3-containing paired-end reads. TCRdb ran MiXCR on the 5' RACE reads and lists one entry per CDR3 protein. Of 380,000 or so distinct CDR3 sequences in the sample, over 45% were seen once. The data originate from a study of blood T cells in healthy people across ages. Study-wide findings and caveats: Observed TCR beta diversity per million T cells went down as age went up. This fall followed a roughly linear course with age.

The specimen sequenced was blood. The sequence derives from a man in his 60s in good health.

CDR3 nucleotides: TGTGCCAGCAGTGTCATAGGGCTAGCCACAGATACGCAGTATTTT. This sequence encodes CASSVIGLATDTQYF. This chain joins TRBV9 and TRBJ2-3; D possibly corresponds to TRBD2 (5 bases). V lost 5 bases and J 2 bases, leaving 15 bases between the germline ends. Per the germline V gene, CDR1 is SGDLS and CDR2 is YYNGEE. The CDR3 extends over 15 amino acids.